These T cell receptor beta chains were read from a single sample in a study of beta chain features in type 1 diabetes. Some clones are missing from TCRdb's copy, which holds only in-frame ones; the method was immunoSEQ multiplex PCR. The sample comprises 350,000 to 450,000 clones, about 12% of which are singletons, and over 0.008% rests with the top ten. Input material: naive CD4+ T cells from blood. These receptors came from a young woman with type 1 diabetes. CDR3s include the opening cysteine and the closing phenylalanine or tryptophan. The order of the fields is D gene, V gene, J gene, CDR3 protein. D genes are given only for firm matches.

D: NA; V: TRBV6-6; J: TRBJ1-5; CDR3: CASIGESYQPQHF
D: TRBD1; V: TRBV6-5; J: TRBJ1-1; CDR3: CASRGTGGNTEAFF
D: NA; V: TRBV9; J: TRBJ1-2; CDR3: CASSDRSTHYGYTF
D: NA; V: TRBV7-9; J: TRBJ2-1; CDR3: CASSLDQSKDEQFF
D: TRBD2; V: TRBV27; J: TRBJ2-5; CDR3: CASSAGLAEGETQYF
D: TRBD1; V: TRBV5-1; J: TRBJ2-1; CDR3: CASSLGTGGPYNEQFF
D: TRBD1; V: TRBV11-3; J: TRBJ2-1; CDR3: CASSLDPDRAWIGEQFF
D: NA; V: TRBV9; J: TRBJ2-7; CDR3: CASSVGRETYEQYF
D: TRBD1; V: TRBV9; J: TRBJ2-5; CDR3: CASSGRQGFGETQYF
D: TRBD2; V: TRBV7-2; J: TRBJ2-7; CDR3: CASKEWGLAYEQYF
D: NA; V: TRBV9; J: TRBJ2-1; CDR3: CASSADTYNEQFF
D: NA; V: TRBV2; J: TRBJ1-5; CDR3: CASSREVSNQPQHF
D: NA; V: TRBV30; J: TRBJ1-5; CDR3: CAWSVPGSGNQPQHF
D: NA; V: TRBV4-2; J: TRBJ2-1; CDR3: CASSQEGSANEQFF
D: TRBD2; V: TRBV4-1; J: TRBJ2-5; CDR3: CASSLFGTSGKETQYF
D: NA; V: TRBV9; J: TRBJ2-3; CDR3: CASSDQPRTDTQYF
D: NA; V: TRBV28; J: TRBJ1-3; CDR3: CASSSGTIYF